This T cell receptor beta chain originates from a study of blood T cell repertoires in COVID-19. Sequencing used immunoSEQ multiplex PCR; TCRdb keeps in-frame clones, though not all of them. The table includes 250,000 or so clones, roughly 84% detected once. Clinical histories supplied by participants themselves formed the basis of cohort assignment. Germline V gene data show CDR1 as MDHEN and CDR2 as SYDVKM. Trimming left V 8 bases short and J 2 bases short, with 12 bases between. CDR3 length: 13 amino acids. This receptor was identified in a woman aged 50 to 60 who had been exposed to COVID-19. The genes are TRBV28 and TRBJ1-2, with a possible D match to TRBD1 (5 bases). What was sequenced was PBMCs or T cells enriched from blood (not recorded which). The chain's CDR3 is CASGQGRNYGYTF. CDR3 in DNA: TGTGCCAGCGGTCAGGGTCGGAACTATGGCTACACCTTC.